This T cell receptor beta chain derives from a study of metastatic and nonmetastatic thyroid tumors. This clone occurred many times. Patients had received no treatment of any kind before thyroid surgery. As processed by the authors: What underpinned the distant-metastasis classifier for papillary thyroid cancer was the set of CDR3 differences across clinicopathological groups. TCRdb called clones again from the PCR reads with MiXCR. Here the V and J calls rest on TCRdb's processing, not on the authors' analysis. Of around 13,000 clones in the sample, around a third were seen once. The CDR3 has 16 residues. V lost 3 bases and J lost 0, with 13 bases in between. Germline-derived CDR1 and CDR2 are SNHLY and FYNNEI.

The chain joins TRBV2 to TRBJ2-3; tentative D call: TRBD1 (5 bases). This TCR was recovered from a male donor with papillary thyroid cancer or a benign thyroid nodule (not recorded which). Some clones in this sample may be carry-over from other donors' samples. Sequenced material: tumor tissue. The CDR3 nucleotides read TGTGCCAGCAGTGATTCGCAGGGCCTGAGCACAGATACGCAGTATTTT. Translated: CASSDSQGLSTDTQYF.